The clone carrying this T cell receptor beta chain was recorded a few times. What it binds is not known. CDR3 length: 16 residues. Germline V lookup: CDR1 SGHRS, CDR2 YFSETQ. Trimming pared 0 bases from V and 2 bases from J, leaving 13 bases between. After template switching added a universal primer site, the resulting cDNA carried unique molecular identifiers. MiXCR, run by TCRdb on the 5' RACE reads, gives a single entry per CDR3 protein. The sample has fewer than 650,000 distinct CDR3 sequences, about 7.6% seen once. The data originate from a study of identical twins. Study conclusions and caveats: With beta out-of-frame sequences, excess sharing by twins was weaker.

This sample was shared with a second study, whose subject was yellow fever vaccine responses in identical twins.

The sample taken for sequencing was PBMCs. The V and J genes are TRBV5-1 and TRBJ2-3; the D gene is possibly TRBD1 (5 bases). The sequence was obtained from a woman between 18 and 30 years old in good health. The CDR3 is CASSLAVGQDTDTQYF. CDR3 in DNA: TGCGCCAGCAGCTTGGCTGTGGGGCAAGACACAGATACGCAGTATTTT.